One and the same sample provided the 2 T cell receptor beta chains below, sequenced in a study of T cell changes during pregnancy in multiple sclerosis. The assay was immunoSEQ multiplex PCR, and TCRdb's table has in-frame clones only and misses some. This sample has 73,000 or so clones, with roughly 90% found just once. Material: peripheral blood, obtained after pregnancy. The receptors originated from a female donor in good health, enrolled as a control in a pregnancy study.

This chain connects TRBV15 to TRBJ2-7, with D hard to call. CDR1 is LNHNV and CDR2 is YYDKDF in the germline V gene (reference sequence). The CDR3 covers 12 residues. V shed 5 bases and J shed 2 bases, with 7 bases lying between them. The DNA for the CDR3 is TGTGCCACCAGCGCGCGTACCTACGAGCAGTACTTC. Its translation: CATSARTYEQYF. The full variable domain, rest sourced from reference TRBV15 and TRBJ2-7, is DAMVIQNPRYQVTQFGKPVTLSCSQTLNHNVMYWYQQKSSQAPKLLFHYYDKDFNNEADTPDNFQSRRPNTSFCFLDIRSPGLGDTAMYLCATSARTYEQYFGPGTRLTVT.

The rearrangement links TRBV10-1 to TRBJ2-2; unclear D gene. Per the germline V gene, CDR1 is WNHNN and CDR2 is SYGVQD (reference sequence). V lost 7 bases and J 3 bases, leaving 12 bases between the germline ends. The CDR3 length is 14 residues. This CDR3 reads CASKPGSDTGELFF. The CDR3 DNA reads TGCGCCAGCAAGCCCGGAAGCGACACCGGGGAGCTGTTTTTT.